These 8 T cell receptor beta chains were all obtained from the same sample, sequenced in a study of shared clonotypes between healthy human individuals. TCRdb's copy holds only in-frame clones and misses some; the assay was immunoSEQ multiplex PCR. This table holds about 480,000 clones, over 75% found once. Material: PBMCs. The receptor set was obtained from a woman aged 40 to 50 in good health. Some clones in this sample may be carry-over from other donors' samples.

V and J are TRBV7-3 and TRBJ2-2; D possibly corresponds to TRBD1 (5 bases). V shed 5 bases and J shed 6 bases, with 10 bases lying between them. CDR1 and CDR2 (germline): SGHTA, FQGTGA. The CDR3 is made up of 13 amino acids. The CDR3 protein is CASSAGSAGELFF. In DNA, the CDR3 is TGTGCCAGCAGCGCAGGGTCTGCCGGGGAGCTGTTTTTT.

This clone appeared a few times. The CDR3 DNA follows: TGTGCCGTGGGACAACTGAACACTGAAGCTTTCTTT. Encoded protein: CAVGQLNTEAFF. V gene TRBV28 combines with J gene TRBJ1-1, with D possibly matching TRBD1 (6 bases). The CDR3 loop spans 12 amino acids. Per germline, CDR1 MDHEN and CDR2 SYDVKM. V was shortened by 11 bases and J by 0 bases, with 10 bases between the two germline ends.

V gene TRBV6-1 combines with J gene TRBJ2-6; D remains unclear. This CDR3 is built from 16 residues. The V gene lost 4 bases and the J gene lost 4 bases, with 14 bases spanning the gap. CDR1 and CDR2 (germline): MNHNS, SASEGT. The CDR3 spells CASSVGWVPGANVLTF. DNA for the CDR3: TGTGCCAGCAGTGTGGGGTGGGTCCCCGGGGCCAACGTCCTGACTTTC.

The J gene is TRBJ2-3, the V gene TRBV29-1, with D maybe TRBD2 (5 bases). Per germline, CDR1 SQVTM and CDR2 ANQGSEA. The CDR3 runs to 12 residues. Trimming cost V 3 bases and J 2 bases, with 6 bases left between them. CDR3 DNA: TGCAGCGTTGAGGACTTCACAGATACGCAGTATTTT. It encodes CSVEDFTDTQYF.

The gene calls are TRBV30 and TRBJ2-3; D tentatively reads TRBD1 or TRBD2 (5 bases each). Trimming shortened V by 5 bases and J by 6 bases, and 12 bases separated the two germline ends. The CDR3 is 12 amino acids. Germline V CDR1 and CDR2: GTSNPN, SVGIG (reference sequence). The CDR3 sequence is CAWGAGYDTQYF. CDR3 nucleotides: TGTGCCTGGGGGGCGGGTTATGATACGCAGTATTTT.

The J gene is TRBJ2-7, the V gene TRBV7-9; D is undetermined. This CDR3 contains 15 residues. Trimming took 5 bases from V and 0 from J, leaving 14 bases between them. Germline lookup yields CDR1 SEHNR and CDR2 FQNEAQ (reference sequence). The CDR3 reads CASSRTILLSYEQYF. The DNA of the CDR3 is TGTGCCAGCAGCCGTACTATTCTCCTCTCCTACGAGCAGTACTTC.

A single count supports this clone. The chain carries TRBV9 and TRBJ2-7; 8 nucleotides line up with TRBD2. This CDR3 has 15 amino acids. The germline V gene has CDR1 SGDLS and CDR2 YYNGEE. The J segment lost 3 bases and the V segment lost 4 bases, leaving 9 bases of the junction unmatched. The CDR3 sequence is CASSRFGSGNYEQYF. The CDR3 nucleotides are TGTGCCAGCAGCAGGTTTGGTAGCGGGAACTACGAGCAGTACTTC.

The chain carries TRBV7-2 and TRBJ2-2, with 7 bases lining up with TRBD1. CDR1 and CDR2 (germline): SGHTA, FQGNSA. The length of the CDR3 is 17 residues. Losses at the gene ends were 4 bases for V and 2 bases for J; bases not matched to a gene: 10. The DNA of the CDR3 is TGTGCCAGCAGCTCCCCACCAGGGGGATTTAACACCGGGGAGCTGTTTTTT. This translates into CASSSPPGGFNTGELFF.